The 12 T cell receptor beta chains below all came from one sample that was sequenced in a study of immune cell composition in non-small cell lung cancer. Libraries were prepared by immunoSEQ multiplex PCR; TCRdb keeps only in-frame clonotypes and omits some of them. This sample has about 11,000 clones, with around 64% found just once. The sample consisted of lung tumor tissue. These receptors were obtained from a human donor with non-small cell lung cancer.

The chain recombines TRBV7-9 with TRBJ2-7; unclear D gene. CDR3 length equals 13 residues. Germline-derived CDR1 and CDR2 are SEHNR and FQNEAQ (reference sequence). V lost 2 bases and J 2 bases, leaving 7 bases between the germline ends. This CDR3 reads CASSLTTTYEQYF. CDR3 nucleotide sequence: TGTGCCAGCAGCTTAACTACTACCTACGAGCAGTACTTC.

The V gene is TRBV2, the J gene TRBJ2-7; TRBD1 agrees at 7 bases. Germline V lookup: CDR1 SNHLY, CDR2 FYNNEI. V was clipped by 3 bases and J by 3 bases; unmatched bases: 2. The CDR3 contains 13 residues. CDR3 sequence reads: CASSEDRYYEQYF. The CDR3 nucleotides are TGTGCCAGCAGTGAGGACAGGTACTACGAGCAGTACTTC. The full variable domain, with the rest looked up from reference TRBV2 and TRBJ2-7, is EPEVTQTPSHQVTQMGQEVILRCVPISNHLYFYWYRQILGQKVEFLVSFYNNEISEKSEIFDDQFSVERPDGSNFTLKIRSTKLEDSAMYFCASSEDRYYEQYFGPGTRLTVT.

This clone appeared a few times. The V gene is TRBV30, the J gene TRBJ2-5; TRBD1 might be the D (6 bases). Trimming shortened V by 0 bases and J by 5 bases, and 16 bases separated the two germline ends. CDR1 and CDR2 (germline): GTSNPN, SVGIG (reference sequence). CDR3 length: 15 residues. CDR3 loop: CAWSVTGTRGETQYF. The CDR3 DNA reads TGTGCCTGGAGTGTAACAGGGACCCGAGGGGAGACCCAGTACTTC.

This rearrangement joins TRBV7-3 to TRBJ1-2; D call uncertain. The CDR3 covers 13 residues. CDR1 and CDR2 (germline): SGHTA, FQGTGA. Trimming removed 3 bases from V and 6 bases from J, with 11 bases in between. The CDR3 bases are TGTGCCAGCAGCTTCGGGGTGGGCGATGGCTACACCTTC. Its protein is CASSFGVGDGYTF.

The chain combines TRBV18 with TRBJ1-3; 7 bases line up with TRBD1. CDR1 KGHSH and CDR2 LQKENI come from the germline V gene. The length of the CDR3 is 14 residues. Trimming at V came to 5 bases and at J to 4 bases, leaving 5 bases not matched to a gene. The CDR3, as DNA: TGTGCCAGCTCAGGGACAGCGGTCGGAAACACCATATATTTT. Translated, it gives CASSGTAVGNTIYF.

The V gene is TRBV27, the J gene TRBJ2-1; a weak D match, TRBD1 (5 bases). V was trimmed by 2 bases and J by 0 bases, leaving 11 bases between them. Germline V gives CDR1 MNHEY, CDR2 SMNVEV (reference sequence). The CDR3 has 16 residues. CDR3 nucleotides: TGTGCCAGCAGTTTAGTCCCAGGGCACTCCTACAATGAGCAGTTCTTC. Translation: CASSLVPGHSYNEQFF.

This clone was seen more than once but under ten times. The chain employs TRBV18 and TRBJ2-1; D might be TRBD2 (6 bases). V gave up 3 bases and J gave up 5 bases, with 14 bases separating them. There are 15 residues in the CDR3. Germline assignment: CDR1 KGHSH and CDR2 LQKENI. The CDR3 sequence: CASSPPIAENNEQFF. For the CDR3, the DNA is TGTGCCAGCTCACCCCCGATAGCGGAAAACAATGAGCAGTTCTTC.

The gene calls are TRBV11-1 and TRBJ2-7; D not resolved. The germline V and J ends were trimmed by 4 bases and 4 bases, with 11 bases remaining between them. This CDR3 comprises 13 residues. Germline V gives CDR1 SGHAT, CDR2 FQDESV (reference sequence). The CDR3 nucleotides read TGTGCCAGCAGCTCTCATAGAGGTTACGAGCAGTACTTC. Residues: CASSSHRGYEQYF. Using reference TRBV11-1 and TRBJ2-7 for the parts outside the CDR3, the full variable domain is EAEVAQSPRYKITEKSQAVAFWCDPISGHATLYWYRQILGQGPELLVQFQDESVVDDSQLPKDRFSAERLKGVDSTLKIQPAELGDSAMYLCASSSHRGYEQYFGPGTRLTVT.

The chain links TRBV7-2 to TRBJ2-7, with 8 positions matching TRBD1. V gave up 4 bases and J gave up 6 bases; unmatched junction bases: 5. The CDR3 sequence is 13 residues long. CDR1 is SGHTA and CDR2 is FQGNSA in the germline V gene. The CDR3 loop reads CASSYTQGGEQYF. The CDR3 coding sequence is TGTGCCAGCAGCTACACACAGGGGGGCGAGCAGTACTTC.

This chain uses TRBV9 with TRBJ2-5; TRBD2 aligns across 9 bases. Per the germline V gene, CDR1 is SGDLS and CDR2 is YYNGEE. Trimming at V came to 3 bases and at J to 2 bases, leaving 5 bases not matched to a gene. The CDR3 sequence is 15 residues long. CDR3 DNA: TGTGCCAGCAGCGCCGTAGCGGGAGTTCAAGAGACCCAGTACTTC. This gives the protein CASSAVAGVQETQYF.

This chain uses TRBV7-8 with TRBJ1-2; weak D call: TRBD1 (6 bases). Deletions cut 6 bases from V and 3 bases from J, with 14 bases between. CDR1 is SGHVS, CDR2 FQNEAQ, per germline. The CDR3 has 14 amino acids. CDR3: CASRSGRGDYGYTF. CDR3 nucleotides: TGTGCCAGCAGGTCGGGCAGGGGCGACTATGGCTACACCTTC.

The genes are TRBV29-1 and TRBJ2-1, with D perhaps TRBD1 (5 bases). The V and J ends lost 4 bases and 0 bases respectively, with 22 bases between them. From germline, CDR1 is SQVTM and CDR2 ANQGSEA. This CDR3 is built from 18 residues. The CDR3 bases are TGCAGCGTTGGGACAATCGGCTGGGCCGGCAGCTCCTACAATGAGCAGTTCTTC. Protein: CSVGTIGWAGSSYNEQFF.